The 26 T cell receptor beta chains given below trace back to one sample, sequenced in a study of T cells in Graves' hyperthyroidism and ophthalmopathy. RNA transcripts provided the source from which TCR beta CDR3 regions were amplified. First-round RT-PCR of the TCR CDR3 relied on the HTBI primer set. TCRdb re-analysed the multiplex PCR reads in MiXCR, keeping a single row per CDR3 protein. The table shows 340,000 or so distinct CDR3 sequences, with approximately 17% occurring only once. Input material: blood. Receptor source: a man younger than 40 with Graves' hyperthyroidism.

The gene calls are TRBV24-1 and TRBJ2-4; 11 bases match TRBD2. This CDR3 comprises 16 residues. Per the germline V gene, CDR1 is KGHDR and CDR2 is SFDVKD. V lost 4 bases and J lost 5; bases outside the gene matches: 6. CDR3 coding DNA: TGTGCCACCAGTGACCCGACTAGCGGGGTTGAAAACATTCAGTACTTC. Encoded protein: CATSDPTSGVENIQYF.

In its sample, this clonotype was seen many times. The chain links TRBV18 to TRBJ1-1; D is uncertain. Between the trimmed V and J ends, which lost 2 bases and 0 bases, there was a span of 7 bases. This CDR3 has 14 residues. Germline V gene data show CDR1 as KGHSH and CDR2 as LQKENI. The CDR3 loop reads CASSPDLMNTEAFF. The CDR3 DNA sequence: TGTGCCAGCTCACCAGACCTGATGAACACTGAAGCTTTCTTT. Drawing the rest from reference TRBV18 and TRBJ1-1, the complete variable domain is NAGVMQNPRHLVRRRGQEARLRCSPMKGHSHVYWYRQLPEEGLKFMVYLQKENIIDESGMPKERFSAEFPKEGPSILRIQQVVRGDSAAYFCASSPDLMNTEAFFGQGTRLTVV.

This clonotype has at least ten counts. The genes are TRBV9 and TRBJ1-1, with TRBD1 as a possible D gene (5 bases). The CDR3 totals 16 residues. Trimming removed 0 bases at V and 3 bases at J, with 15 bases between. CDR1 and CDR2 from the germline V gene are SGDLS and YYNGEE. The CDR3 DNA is TGTGCCAGCAGCGTAGGTGACAGACCTTATCACACTGAAGCTTTCTTT. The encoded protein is CASSVGDRPYHTEAFF.

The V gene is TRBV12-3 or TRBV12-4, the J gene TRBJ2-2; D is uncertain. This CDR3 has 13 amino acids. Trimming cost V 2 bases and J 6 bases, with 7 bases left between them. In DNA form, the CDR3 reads TGTGCCAGCAGTTTATACTATGCCGGGGAGCTGTTTTTT. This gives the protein CASSLYYAGELFF.

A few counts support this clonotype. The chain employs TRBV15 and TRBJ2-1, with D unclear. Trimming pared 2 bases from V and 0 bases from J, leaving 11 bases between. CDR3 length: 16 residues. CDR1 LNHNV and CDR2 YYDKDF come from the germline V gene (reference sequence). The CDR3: CATSRSRLSSYNEQFF. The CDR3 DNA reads TGTGCCACCAGCAGATCACGCTTAAGCTCCTACAATGAGCAGTTCTTC.

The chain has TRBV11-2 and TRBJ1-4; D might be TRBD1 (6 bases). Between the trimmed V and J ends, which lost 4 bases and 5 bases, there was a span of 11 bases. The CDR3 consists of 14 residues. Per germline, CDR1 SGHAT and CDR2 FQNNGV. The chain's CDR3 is CASSSGDKNEKLFF. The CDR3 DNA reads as TGTGCCAGCAGCTCAGGGGATAAAAATGAAAAACTGTTTTTT. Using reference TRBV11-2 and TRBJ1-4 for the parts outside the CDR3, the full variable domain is EAGVAQSPRYKIIEKRQSVAFWCNPISGHATLYWYQQILGQGPKLLIQFQNNGVVDDSQLPKDRFSAERLKGVDSTLKIQPAKLEDSAVYLCASSSGDKNEKLFFGSGTQLSVL.

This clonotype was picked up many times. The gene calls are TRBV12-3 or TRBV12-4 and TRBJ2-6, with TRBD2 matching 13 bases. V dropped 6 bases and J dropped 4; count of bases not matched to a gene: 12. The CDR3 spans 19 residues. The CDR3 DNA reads TGTGCCAGCAGCCAACTAGCGGGAGGGCCCCTAAACGGGGCCAACGTCCTGACTTTC. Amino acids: CASSQLAGGPLNGANVLTF.

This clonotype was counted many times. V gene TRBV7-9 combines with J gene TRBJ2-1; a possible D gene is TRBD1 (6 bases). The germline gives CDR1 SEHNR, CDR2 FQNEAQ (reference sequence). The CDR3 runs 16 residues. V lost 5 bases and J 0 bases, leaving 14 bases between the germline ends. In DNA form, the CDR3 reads TGTGCCAGCAGCACCTACAGGGTTGGCTCCTACAATGAGCAGTTCTTC. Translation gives CASSTYRVGSYNEQFF.

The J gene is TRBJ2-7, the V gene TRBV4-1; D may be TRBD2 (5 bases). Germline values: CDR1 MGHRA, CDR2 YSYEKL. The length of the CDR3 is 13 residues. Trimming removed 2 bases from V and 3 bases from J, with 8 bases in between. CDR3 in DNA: TGCGCCAGCAGCCAAAGCGGCGGCTACGAGCAGTACTTC. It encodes CASSQSGGYEQYF.

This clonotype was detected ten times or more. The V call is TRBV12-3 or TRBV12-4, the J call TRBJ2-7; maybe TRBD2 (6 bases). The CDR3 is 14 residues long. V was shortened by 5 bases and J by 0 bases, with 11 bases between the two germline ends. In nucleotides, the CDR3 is TGTGCCAGCAGTGGAGGGTCCCACTCCTACGAGCAGTACTTC. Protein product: CASSGGSHSYEQYF.

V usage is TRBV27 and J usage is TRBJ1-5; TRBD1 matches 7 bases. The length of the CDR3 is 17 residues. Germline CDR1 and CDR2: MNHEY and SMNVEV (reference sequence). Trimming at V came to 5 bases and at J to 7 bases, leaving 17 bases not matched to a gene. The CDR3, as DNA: TGTGCCAGCAGTCCCGGGACAGAACTATCCAGCAGGCAGCCCCAGCATTTT. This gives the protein CASSPGTELSSRQPQHF.

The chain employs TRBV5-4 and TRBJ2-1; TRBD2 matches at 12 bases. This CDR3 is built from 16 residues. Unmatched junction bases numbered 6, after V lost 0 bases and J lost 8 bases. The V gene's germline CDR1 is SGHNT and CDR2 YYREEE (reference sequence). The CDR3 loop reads CASSLGGTSGQDEQFF. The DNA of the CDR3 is TGTGCCAGCAGCTTGGGTGGGACTAGCGGGCAGGATGAGCAGTTCTTC.

The CDR3 nucleotides are TGTGCCTGGAGGGGTACGCTCAACACCGGGGAGCTGTTTTTT. It codes for CAWRGTLNTGELFF. The rearrangement joins TRBV30 to TRBJ2-2; D is undetermined. CDR1 is GTSNPN and CDR2 is SVGIG in the germline V gene (reference sequence). Deletions cut 3 bases from V and 2 bases from J, with 10 bases between. This CDR3 spans 14 amino acids.

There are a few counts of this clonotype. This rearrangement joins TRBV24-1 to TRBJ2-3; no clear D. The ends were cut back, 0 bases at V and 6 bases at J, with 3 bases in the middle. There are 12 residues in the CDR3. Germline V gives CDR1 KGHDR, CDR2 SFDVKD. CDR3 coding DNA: TGTGCCACCAGTGATTTGGGGGATACGCAGTATTTT. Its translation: CATSDLGDTQYF.

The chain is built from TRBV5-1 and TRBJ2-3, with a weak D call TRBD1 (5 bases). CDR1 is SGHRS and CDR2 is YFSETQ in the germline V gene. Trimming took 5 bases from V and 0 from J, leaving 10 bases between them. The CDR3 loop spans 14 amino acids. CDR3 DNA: TGCGCCAGCAGAGGGGAAACTAGCACAGATACGCAGTATTTT. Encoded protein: CASRGETSTDTQYF.

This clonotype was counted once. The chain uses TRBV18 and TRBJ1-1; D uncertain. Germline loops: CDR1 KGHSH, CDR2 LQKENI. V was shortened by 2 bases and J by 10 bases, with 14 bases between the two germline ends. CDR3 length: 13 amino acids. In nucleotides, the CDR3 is TGTGCCAGCTCACCAGCGGGAGGGCCCGGAGCTTTCTTT. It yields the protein CASSPAGGPGAFF.

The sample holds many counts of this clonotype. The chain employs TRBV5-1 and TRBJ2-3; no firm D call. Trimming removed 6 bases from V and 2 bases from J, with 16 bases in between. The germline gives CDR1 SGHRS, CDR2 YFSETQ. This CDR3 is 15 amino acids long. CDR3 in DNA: TGCGCCAGCATAAGAGAGGAAGACTCCACAGATACGCAGTATTTT. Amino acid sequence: CASIREEDSTDTQYF.

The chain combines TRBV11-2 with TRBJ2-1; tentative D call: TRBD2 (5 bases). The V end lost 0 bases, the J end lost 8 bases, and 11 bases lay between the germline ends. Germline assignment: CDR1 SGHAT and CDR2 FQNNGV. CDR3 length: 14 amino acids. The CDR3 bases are TGTGCCAGCAGCTTAGAGGCGGGCCGGTATGAGCAGTTCTTC. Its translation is CASSLEAGRYEQFF.

Written as DNA, the CDR3 is TGTGCCAGCAGCGTAGTGGGGGAAAGCACTGAAGCTTTCTTT. It encodes CASSVVGESTEAFF. V and J are TRBV9 and TRBJ1-1; D is perhaps TRBD1 (5 bases). The CDR3 extends over 14 amino acids. CDR1 SGDLS and CDR2 YYNGEE come from the germline V gene. V lost 0 bases and J 4 bases, leaving 10 bases between the germline ends. Combining the CDR3 with reference TRBV9 and TRBJ1-1 gives the whole variable domain DSGVTQTPKHLITATGQRVTLRCSPRSGDLSVYWYQQSLDQGLQFLIQYYNGEERAKGNILERFSAQQFPDLHSELNLSSLELGDSALYFCASSVVGESTEAFFGQGTRLTVV.

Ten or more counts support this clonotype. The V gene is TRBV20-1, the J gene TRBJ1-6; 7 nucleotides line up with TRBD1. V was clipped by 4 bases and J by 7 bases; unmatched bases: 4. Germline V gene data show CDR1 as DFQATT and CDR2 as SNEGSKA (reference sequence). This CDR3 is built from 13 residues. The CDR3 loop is CSATGTANSPLHF. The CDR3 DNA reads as TGCAGTGCTACCGGGACAGCAAATTCACCCCTCCACTTT.

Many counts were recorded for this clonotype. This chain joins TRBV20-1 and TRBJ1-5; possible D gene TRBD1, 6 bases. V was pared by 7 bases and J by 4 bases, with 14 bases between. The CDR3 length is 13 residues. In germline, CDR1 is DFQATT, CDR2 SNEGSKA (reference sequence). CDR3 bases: TGCAGTGTGGGCAGGGGCGATAATCAGCCCCAGCATTTT. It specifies CSVGRGDNQPQHF.

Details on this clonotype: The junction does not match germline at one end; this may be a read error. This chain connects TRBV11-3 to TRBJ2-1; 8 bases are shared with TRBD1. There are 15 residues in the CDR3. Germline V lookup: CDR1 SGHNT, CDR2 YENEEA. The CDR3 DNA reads TGTGCCAGCAGCCCAGGACAGGGTACCTACAATGACCAGTTCTTC. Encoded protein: CASSPGQGTYNDQFF.

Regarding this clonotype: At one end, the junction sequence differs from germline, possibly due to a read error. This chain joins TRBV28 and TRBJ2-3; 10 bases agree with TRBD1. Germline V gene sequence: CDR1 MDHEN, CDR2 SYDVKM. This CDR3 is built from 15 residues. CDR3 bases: TGTGCCAGCAGGGACAGGGGGGGTGGCACAGATACGCAGTGTTTT. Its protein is CASRDRGGGTDTQCF.

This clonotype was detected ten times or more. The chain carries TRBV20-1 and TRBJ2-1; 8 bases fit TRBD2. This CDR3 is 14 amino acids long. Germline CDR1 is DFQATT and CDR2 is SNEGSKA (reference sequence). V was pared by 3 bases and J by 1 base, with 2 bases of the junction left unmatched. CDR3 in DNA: TGCAGTGCTAGGGGGACTAGATCCTACAATGAGCAGTTCTTC. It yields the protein CSARGTRSYNEQFF.

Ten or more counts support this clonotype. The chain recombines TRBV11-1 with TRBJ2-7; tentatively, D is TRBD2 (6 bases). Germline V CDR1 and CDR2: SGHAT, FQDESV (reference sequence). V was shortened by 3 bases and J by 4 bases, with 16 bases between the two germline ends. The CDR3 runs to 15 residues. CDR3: CASSFTRDFSYEQYF. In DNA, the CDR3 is TGTGCCAGCAGCTTTACCCGGGACTTCTCATACGAGCAGTACTTC. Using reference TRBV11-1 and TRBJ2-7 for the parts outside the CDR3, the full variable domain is EAEVAQSPRYKITEKSQAVAFWCDPISGHATLYWYRQILGQGPELLVQFQDESVVDDSQLPKDRFSAERLKGVDSTLKIQPAELGDSAMYLCASSFTRDFSYEQYFGPGTRLTVT.

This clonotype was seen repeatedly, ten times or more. The CDR3 DNA follows: TGCGCCAGCAGCGGGCGGACTAGCGGGAGCTCCTACGAGCAGTACTTC. Encoded protein: CASSGRTSGSSYEQYF. The genes are TRBV5-1 and TRBJ2-7; 13 bases align to TRBD2. Looked up from germline, CDR1 is SGHRS and CDR2 is YFSETQ. The CDR3 is 16 amino acids. Trimming removed 4 bases from V and 0 bases from J; junction bases left unmatched: 4.